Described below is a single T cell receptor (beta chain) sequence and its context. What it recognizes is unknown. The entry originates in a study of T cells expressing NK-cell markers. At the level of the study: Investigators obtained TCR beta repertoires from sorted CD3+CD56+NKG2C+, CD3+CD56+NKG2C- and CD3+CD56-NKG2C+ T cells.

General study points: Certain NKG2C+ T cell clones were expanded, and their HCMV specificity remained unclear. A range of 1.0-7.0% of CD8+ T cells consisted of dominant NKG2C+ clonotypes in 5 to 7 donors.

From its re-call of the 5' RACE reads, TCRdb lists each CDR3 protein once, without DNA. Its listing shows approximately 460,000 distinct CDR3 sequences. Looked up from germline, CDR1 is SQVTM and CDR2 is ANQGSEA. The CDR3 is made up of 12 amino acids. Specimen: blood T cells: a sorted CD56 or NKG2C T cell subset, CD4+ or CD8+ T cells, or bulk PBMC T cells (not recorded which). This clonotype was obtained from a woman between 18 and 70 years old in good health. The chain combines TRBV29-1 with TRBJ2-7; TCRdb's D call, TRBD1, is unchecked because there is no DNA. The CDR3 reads CSVEGLSYEQYF.